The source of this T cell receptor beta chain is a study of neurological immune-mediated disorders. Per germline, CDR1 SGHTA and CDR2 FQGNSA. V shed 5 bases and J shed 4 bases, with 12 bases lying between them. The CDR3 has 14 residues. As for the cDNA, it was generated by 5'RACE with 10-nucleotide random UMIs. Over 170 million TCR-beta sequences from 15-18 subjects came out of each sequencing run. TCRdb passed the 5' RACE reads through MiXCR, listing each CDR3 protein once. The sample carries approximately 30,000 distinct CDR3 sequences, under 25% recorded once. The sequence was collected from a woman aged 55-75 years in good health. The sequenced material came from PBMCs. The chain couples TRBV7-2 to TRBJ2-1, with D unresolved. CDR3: CASSDVMGYNEQFF. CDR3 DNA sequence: TGTGCCAGCAGCGATGTAATGGGTTACAATGAGCAGTTCTTC.